One and the same sample provided the 15 T cell receptor beta chains below, sequenced in a study of neurological immune-mediated disorders. Using its own MiXCR run on the 5' RACE reads, TCRdb lists one record per CDR3 protein. Among approximately 37,000 distinct CDR3 sequences, about 3.3% were seen once, and the ten largest hold more than 7%. The time point is: longitudinal time-point 1 (baseline). Sequenced input: PBMCs. Source of these receptors: an older woman with multiple sclerosis.

This clonotype was found many times. The chain has TRBV5-1 and TRBJ2-2; D call uncertain. CDR1 SGHRS and CDR2 YFSETQ come from the germline V gene. The CDR3 length is 16 residues. Trimming cost V 3 bases and J 0 bases, with 12 bases left between them. In nucleotides, the CDR3 is TGCGCCAGCAGCTCCGTAGTTGGTCCGAACACCGGGGAGCTGTTTTTT. Residues: CASSSVVGPNTGELFF. The full variable domain, its missing parts supplied by reference TRBV5-1 and TRBJ2-2, is KAGVTQTPRYLIKTRGQQVTLSCSPISGHRSVSWYQQTPGQGLQFLFEYFSETQRNKGNFPGRFSGRQFSNSRSEMNVSTLELGDSALYLCASSSVVGPNTGELFFGEGSRLTVL.

This clonotype has at least ten counts. The rearrangement uses TRBV14 and TRBJ1-1; D is uncertain. The ends were cut back, 4 bases at V and 6 bases at J, with 12 bases in the middle. This CDR3 region has 13 residues. CDR1 is SGHDN and CDR2 is FVKESK in the germline V gene. The CDR3 nucleotides are TGTGCCAGCAGCCTTTTCGGTGGGTCTGAAGCTTTCTTT. Its translation is CASSLFGGSEAFF.

This clonotype was counted many times. The gene calls are TRBV20-1 and TRBJ1-2; D is uncertain. The germline V gene encodes CDR1 DFQATT and CDR2 SNEGSKA (reference sequence). V lost 6 bases and J 4 bases, leaving 12 bases between the germline ends. The CDR3 totals 12 residues. CDR3 protein: CSARVDAYGYTF. The CDR3 DNA reads TGCAGTGCACGGGTGGATGCCTATGGCTACACCTTC.

The chain is built from TRBV5-1 and TRBJ2-1; TRBD2 agrees at 12 bases. Germline V gene data show CDR1 as SGHRS and CDR2 as YFSETQ. The CDR3 is 16 amino acids. With 3 bases clipped from V and 7 bases from J, the junction kept 8 bases outside the gene matches. CDR3 residues: CASSSGLAGPLNEQFF. The CDR3 nucleotides read TGCGCCAGCAGCTCCGGACTAGCGGGGCCGCTAAATGAGCAGTTCTTC.

This clonotype has at least ten counts. This chain joins TRBV7-8 and TRBJ2-7; the match to TRBD2 covers 12 bases. Unmatched junction bases numbered 4, after V lost 4 bases and J lost 0 bases. Germline CDR1 reads SGHVS; CDR2 reads FQNEAQ. This CDR3 is 16 amino acids long. The CDR3 DNA reads TGTGCCAGCAGCTCGAGACTAGCGGGGGACTCCTACGAGCAGTACTTC. Its translation is CASSSRLAGDSYEQYF.

This clonotype was recorded many times. The rearrangement links TRBV12-3 or TRBV12-4 to TRBJ2-3; D is possibly TRBD2 (6 bases). V was shortened by 4 bases and J by 0 bases, with 11 bases between the two germline ends. The CDR3 loop spans 15 amino acids. CDR3 in amino acids: CASSWRDSSTDTQYF. The CDR3 DNA sequence: TGTGCCAGCAGTTGGAGGGATTCTAGCACAGATACGCAGTATTTT.

Only a few counts were recorded for this clonotype. A read error may explain this, as a much larger clone is one base away. This chain uses TRBV5-1 with TRBJ2-5, with 8 bases lining up with TRBD1. Germline CDR1 reads SGHRS; CDR2 reads YFSETQ. Trimming cost V 9 bases and J 2 bases; bases outside gene matches: 6. The CDR3 covers 13 residues. The CDR3 here is CANRGVDQETQYF. The CDR3 DNA reads as TGCGCCAACAGGGGGGTCGATCAAGAGACCCAGTACTTC.

The table lists this clonotype with many counts. The chain has TRBV6-1 and TRBJ2-7; no clear D gene. CDR3 length: 15 amino acids. The germline V gene has CDR1 MNHNS and CDR2 SASEGT. The ends were cut back, 7 bases at V and 3 bases at J, with 19 bases in the middle. As DNA, the CDR3 is TGTGCCAGCACCAATCGTGGAGACGGCGGCTACGAGCAGTACTTC. It is translated as CASTNRGDGGYEQYF.

This clonotype was observed at least ten times. The genes are TRBV24-1 and TRBJ1-2, with D tentatively TRBD1 (5 bases). In germline, CDR1 is KGHDR, CDR2 SFDVKD. Between the trimmed V and J ends, which lost 0 bases and 4 bases, there was a span of 11 bases. The CDR3 is 15 amino acids. This CDR3 is CATSDLRGNGYGYTF. The CDR3 bases are TGTGCCACCAGTGATTTGCGGGGGAATGGCTATGGCTACACCTTC.

This clonotype was counted ten times or more. The V gene is TRBV28, the J gene TRBJ2-2, with D possibly matching TRBD2 (7 bases). Germline loops: CDR1 MDHEN, CDR2 SYDVKM. The CDR3 is 16 residues long. Trimming pared 6 bases from V and 5 bases from J, leaving 19 bases between. CDR3 bases: TGTGCCAGCAGCATAGGGGGGGCCTTGGGAACCGGGGAGCTGTTTTTT. This translates into CASSIGGALGTGELFF.

The chain carries TRBV5-1 and TRBJ1-1; D gene uncertain. V was trimmed by 6 bases and J by 2 bases, leaving 14 bases between them. There are 14 residues in the CDR3. CDR1 and CDR2 (germline): SGHRS, YFSETQ. CDR3 DNA sequence: TGCGCCAGCAACCGAGGGTCGATAAACACTGAAGCTTTCTTT. It specifies CASNRGSINTEAFF. The variable domain in full, completed from reference TRBV5-1 and TRBJ1-1, reads KAGVTQTPRYLIKTRGQQVTLSCSPISGHRSVSWYQQTPGQGLQFLFEYFSETQRNKGNFPGRFSGRQFSNSRSEMNVSTLELGDSALYLCASNRGSINTEAFFGQGTRLTVV.

This clonotype appeared a few times. This may arise from a read error, as a much more abundant clone is one base away. V is TRBV7-9 and J is TRBJ1-3; D uncertain. The CDR3 runs 14 residues. Germline assignment: CDR1 SEHNR and CDR2 FQNEAQ (reference sequence). DNA of the CDR3: TGTGCCAGCAGGCGCGACATCTCTGGAAACACCATATCTTTT. Translation: CASRRDISGNTISF.

At least ten counts were recorded for this clonotype. The chain links TRBV20-1 to TRBJ2-3, with 12 positions matching TRBD2. The CDR3 loop spans 15 amino acids. Germline trimming cut 4 bases from V and 4 bases from J; bases unmatched to any gene: 6. CDR1 is DFQATT, CDR2 SNEGSKA, per germline (reference sequence). The CDR3 spells CSAIRTSGVADTQYF. The CDR3, as DNA: TGCAGTGCTATTCGGACTAGCGGGGTCGCAGATACGCAGTATTTT.

The chain couples TRBV11-2 to TRBJ2-7; D possibly corresponds to TRBD1 (6 bases). The germline CDR1 and CDR2 sequences are SGHAT and FQNNGV. The CDR3 is made up of 13 amino acids. Trimming removed 7 bases at V and 7 bases at J, with 17 bases between. CDR3 in amino acids: CASIKTRGGEQYF. CDR3 nucleotide sequence: TGTGCCAGCATCAAGACCAGGGGCGGAGAGCAGTACTTC. Combining the CDR3 with reference TRBV11-2 and TRBJ2-7 gives the whole variable domain EAGVAQSPRYKIIEKRQSVAFWCNPISGHATLYWYQQILGQGPKLLIQFQNNGVVDDSQLPKDRFSAERLKGVDSTLKIQPAKLEDSAVYLCASIKTRGGEQYFGPGTRLTVT.

This clonotype occurred many times. The chain links TRBV5-1 to TRBJ1-1, with D unclear. This CDR3 spans 13 amino acids. Trimming took 0 bases from V and 0 from J, leaving 3 bases between them. The germline V gene encodes CDR1 SGHRS and CDR2 YFSETQ. The CDR3 protein is CASSLEVNTEAFF. In DNA, the CDR3 is TGCGCCAGCAGCTTGGAGGTGAACACTGAAGCTTTCTTT.